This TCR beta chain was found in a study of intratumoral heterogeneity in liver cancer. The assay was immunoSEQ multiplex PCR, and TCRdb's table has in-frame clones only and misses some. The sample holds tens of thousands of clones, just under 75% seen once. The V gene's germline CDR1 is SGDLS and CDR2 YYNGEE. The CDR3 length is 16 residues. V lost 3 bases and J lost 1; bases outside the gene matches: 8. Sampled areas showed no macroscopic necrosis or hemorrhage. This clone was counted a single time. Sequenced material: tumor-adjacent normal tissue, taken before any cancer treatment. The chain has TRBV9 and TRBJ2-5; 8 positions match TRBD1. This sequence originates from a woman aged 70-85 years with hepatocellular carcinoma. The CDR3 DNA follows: TGTGCCAGCAGCGCGAGCCCCACAGGGGGCCAAGAGACCCAGTACTTC. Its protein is CASSASPTGGQETQYF.